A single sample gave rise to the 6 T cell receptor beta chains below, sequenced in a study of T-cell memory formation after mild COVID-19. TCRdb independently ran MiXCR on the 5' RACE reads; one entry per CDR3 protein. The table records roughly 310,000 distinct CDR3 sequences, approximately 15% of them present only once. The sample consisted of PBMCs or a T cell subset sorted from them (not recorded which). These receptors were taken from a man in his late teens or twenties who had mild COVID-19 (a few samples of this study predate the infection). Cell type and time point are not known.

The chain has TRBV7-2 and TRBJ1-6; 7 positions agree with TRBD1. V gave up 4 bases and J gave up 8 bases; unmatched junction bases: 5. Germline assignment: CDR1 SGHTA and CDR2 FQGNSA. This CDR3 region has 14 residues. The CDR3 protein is CASSWRDSYSPLHF. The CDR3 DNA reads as TGTGCCAGCAGCTGGCGGGACAGTTATTCACCCCTCCACTTT.

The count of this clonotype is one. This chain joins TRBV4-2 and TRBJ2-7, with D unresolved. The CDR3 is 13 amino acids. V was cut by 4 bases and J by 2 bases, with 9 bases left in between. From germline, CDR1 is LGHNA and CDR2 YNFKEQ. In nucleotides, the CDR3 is TGTGCCAGCAGCCCGGGCCAGGCCTACGAGCAGTACTTC. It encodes CASSPGQAYEQYF.

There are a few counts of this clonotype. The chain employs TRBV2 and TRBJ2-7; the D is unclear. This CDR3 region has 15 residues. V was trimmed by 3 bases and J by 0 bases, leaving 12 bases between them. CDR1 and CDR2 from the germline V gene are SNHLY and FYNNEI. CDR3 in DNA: TGTGCCAGCAGTGACTCTGGCCTGAGCTCCTACGAGCAGTACGTC. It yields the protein CASSDSGLSSYEQYV.

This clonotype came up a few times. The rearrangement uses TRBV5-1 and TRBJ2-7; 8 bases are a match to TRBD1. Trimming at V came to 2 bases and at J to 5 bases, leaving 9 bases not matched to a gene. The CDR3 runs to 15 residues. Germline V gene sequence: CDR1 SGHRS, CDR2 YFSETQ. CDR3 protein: CASSFYPGQGDEQYV. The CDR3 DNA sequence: TGCGCCAGCAGCTTCTACCCTGGACAGGGCGACGAGCAGTACGTC.

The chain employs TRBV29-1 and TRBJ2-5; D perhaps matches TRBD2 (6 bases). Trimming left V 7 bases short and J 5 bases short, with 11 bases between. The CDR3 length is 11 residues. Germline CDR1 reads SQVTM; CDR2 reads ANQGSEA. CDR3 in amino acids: CSAGGVETQYF. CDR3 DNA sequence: TGCAGCGCCGGGGGAGTGGAGACCCAGTACTTC.

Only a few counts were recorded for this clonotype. Here the CDR3 reads CASSADRPGTKRDEQFF. The CDR3, as DNA: TGTGCCAGCAGTGCAGACCGACCTGGAACCAAAAGGGATGAGCAGTTCTTC. The rearrangement joins TRBV6-1 to TRBJ2-1; D is unresolved. Germline CDR1 reads MNHNS; CDR2 reads SASEGT. The V end was cut by 4 bases, the J end by 8 bases, with 24 bases between. The CDR3 is made up of 17 amino acids.